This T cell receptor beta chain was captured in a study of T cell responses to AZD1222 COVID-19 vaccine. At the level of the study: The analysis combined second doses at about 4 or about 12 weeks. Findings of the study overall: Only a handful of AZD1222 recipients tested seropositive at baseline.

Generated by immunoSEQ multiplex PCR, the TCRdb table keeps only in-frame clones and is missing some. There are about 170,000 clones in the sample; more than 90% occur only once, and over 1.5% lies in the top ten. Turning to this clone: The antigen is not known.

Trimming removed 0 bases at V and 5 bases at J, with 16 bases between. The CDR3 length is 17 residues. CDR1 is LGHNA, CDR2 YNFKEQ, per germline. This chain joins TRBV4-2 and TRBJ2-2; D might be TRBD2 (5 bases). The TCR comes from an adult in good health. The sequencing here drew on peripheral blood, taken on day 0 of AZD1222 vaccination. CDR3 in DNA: TGTGCCAGCAGCCAAGATATAGTTCTTGCGGGTACCGGGGAGCTGTTTTTT. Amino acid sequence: CASSQDIVLAGTGELFF.